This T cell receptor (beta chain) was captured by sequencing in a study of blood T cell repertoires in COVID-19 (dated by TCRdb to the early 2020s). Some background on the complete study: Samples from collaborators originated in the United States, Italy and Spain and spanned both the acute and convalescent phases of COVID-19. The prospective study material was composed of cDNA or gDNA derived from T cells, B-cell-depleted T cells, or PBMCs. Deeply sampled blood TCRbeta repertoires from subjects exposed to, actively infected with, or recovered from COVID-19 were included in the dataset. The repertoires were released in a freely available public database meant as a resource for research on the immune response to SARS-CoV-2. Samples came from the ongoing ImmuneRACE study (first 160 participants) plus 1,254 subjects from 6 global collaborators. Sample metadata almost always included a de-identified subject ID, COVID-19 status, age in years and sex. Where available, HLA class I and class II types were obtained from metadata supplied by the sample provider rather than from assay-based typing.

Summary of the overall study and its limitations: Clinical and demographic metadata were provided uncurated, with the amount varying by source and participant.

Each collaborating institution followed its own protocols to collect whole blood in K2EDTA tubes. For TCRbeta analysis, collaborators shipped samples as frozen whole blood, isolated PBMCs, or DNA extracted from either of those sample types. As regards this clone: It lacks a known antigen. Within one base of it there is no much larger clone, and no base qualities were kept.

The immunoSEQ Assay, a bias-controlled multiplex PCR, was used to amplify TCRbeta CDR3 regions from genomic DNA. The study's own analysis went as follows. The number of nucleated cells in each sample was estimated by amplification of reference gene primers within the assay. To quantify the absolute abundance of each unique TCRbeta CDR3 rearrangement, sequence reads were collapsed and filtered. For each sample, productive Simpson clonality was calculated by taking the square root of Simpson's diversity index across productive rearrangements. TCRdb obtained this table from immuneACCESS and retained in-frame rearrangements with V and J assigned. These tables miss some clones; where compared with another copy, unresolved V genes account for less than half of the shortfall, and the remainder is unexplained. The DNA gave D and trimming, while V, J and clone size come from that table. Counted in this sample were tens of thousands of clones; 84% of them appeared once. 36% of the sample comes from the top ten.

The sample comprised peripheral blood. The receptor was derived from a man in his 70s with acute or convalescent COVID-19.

The nucleotides are TGTGCCAGCAGCCTCTTCCAGCAGGGTTCACCCCTCCACTTT. It encodes CASSLFQQGSPLHF. The chain is encoded by TRBV27 joined to TRBJ1-6; the D gene is perhaps TRBD1, from 5 matching bases. From its cysteine to its phenylalanine, the CDR3 spans 14 amino acids. Of the read, only the CDR3 DNA is kept; its 42 bases are in frame from base 1. The germline V gene (reference sequence) sets CDR1 to MNHEY and CDR2 to SMNVEV. The V end loses 6 bases and the J end loses 9 bases, and a stretch of 15 bases separates them.